This entry describes one T cell receptor beta chain. The antigen is undetermined. V lost 7 bases, J lost 0 bases, and 1 base stayed unmatched. The CDR3 has 14 residues. Germline loops: CDR1 ENHRY, CDR2 SYGVKD. This sample was included in a study of vaccination and CD4 T cells after COVID-19. Study summary: There were six male and four female convalescents, and two of them were Hispanic. Spike peptides, overlapping and drawn from SARS-CoV-2, HCoV-NL63, HCoV-OC43 and HCoV-229E, were used to stimulate cells.

Sequenced with the Oncomine TCR Beta short-read assay was DNA taken from cultured CD4+ T cells. TCRdb reprocessed the PCR reads with MiXCR, giving one entry per CDR3 protein. The sample holds around 21,000 distinct CDR3 sequences, roughly half seen once. Indicated treatment: roughly 10-day PBMC culture with coronavirus spike peptide pools or control peptides (ViraFEST assay). Whole-study results and caveats: Convalescent patients had a median around 90% of reactive clones appearing only post-vaccination. Convalescent participants were relatively few, and none had early post-infection timepoints studied.

The sequencing sample was made of CD4+ T cells from blood, cultured in vitro. The TCR comes from a human donor who had recovered from COVID-19. The chain joins TRBV10-3 to TRBJ1-3; the match to TRBD1 covers 9 bases. The CDR3 region is CAIKDRGSGNTIYF. CDR3 DNA: TGTGCCATCAAGGACAGGGGCTCTGGAAACACCATATATTTT.